This T cell receptor beta chain derives from a study of cytomegalovirus exposure and HLA in healthy donors. Overall study context: The same platform used for the approximately 700 first-cohort repertoires was also used for the 120 or so validation repertoires, as a later analysis reported.

The validation cohort, a group of over a hundred subjects, included the donors and was separate from the roughly 670-subject first cohort. Germline CDR1 SGHVS, CDR2 FNYEAQ. The CDR3 sequence runs 17 residues, both termini included. Broader study findings: It was approximately 150 TCR beta chains that were listed as cytomegalovirus-associated. Using the classifier, cytomegalovirus status was reportedly diagnosed with high specificity and sensitivity.

Some clones are missing from TCRdb's copy, which holds only in-frame ones; the method was immunoSEQ multiplex PCR. Here the sample spans tens of thousands of clones, roughly 84% being singletons. On this clone: Its antigen is as yet unknown. It is unclear where the CDR3 begins or ends on the DNA, so no DNA is shown, and the CDR3 is as TCRdb lists it.

This sequence originates from a woman between 18 and 30 years old in good health and CMV-seropositive. The material sequenced was PBMCs. The chain is built from TRBV7-6 and TRBJ2-1; the table's D gene call, TRBD2, was not cross checked with the DNA. The CDR3 reads CASSFGAGRGGFNEQFF.